This TCR beta chain was captured by sequencing in a study of cytomegalovirus exposure and HLA in healthy donors. PCR amplification relied on 60 Vbeta primers (plus 13 Jbeta primers). Some clones are missing from TCRdb's copy, which holds only in-frame ones; the method was immunoSEQ multiplex PCR. The data contain about 240,000 clones, around 80% of them singletons. Study-wide results and caveats: Being indistinguishable, some V segments were excluded, TRBV6-2 and TRBV6-3 among them. Analysis performed later showed TCR beta chains linked to HLA being more clonally expanded than equally common others. Researchers reported in a later analysis that a missense DCLRE1C variant was tied to TCR beta V- and J-gene trimming.

A word on this clone: Its antigen is not identified.

With 4 bases removed from V and 1 base from J, the gap between germline ends came to 7 bases. CDR1 and CDR2 (germline): MRHNA, SNTAGT. The CDR3 is 13 amino acids. Material for sequencing was PBMCs. V gene TRBV6-4 combines with J gene TRBJ1-1, with unresolved D. This sequence originates from a woman aged 60-75 years in good health and CMV-seropositive. The CDR3 here is CASSATENTEAFF. DNA for the CDR3: TGTGCCAGCAGTGCCACAGAGAACACTGAAGCTTTCTTT.